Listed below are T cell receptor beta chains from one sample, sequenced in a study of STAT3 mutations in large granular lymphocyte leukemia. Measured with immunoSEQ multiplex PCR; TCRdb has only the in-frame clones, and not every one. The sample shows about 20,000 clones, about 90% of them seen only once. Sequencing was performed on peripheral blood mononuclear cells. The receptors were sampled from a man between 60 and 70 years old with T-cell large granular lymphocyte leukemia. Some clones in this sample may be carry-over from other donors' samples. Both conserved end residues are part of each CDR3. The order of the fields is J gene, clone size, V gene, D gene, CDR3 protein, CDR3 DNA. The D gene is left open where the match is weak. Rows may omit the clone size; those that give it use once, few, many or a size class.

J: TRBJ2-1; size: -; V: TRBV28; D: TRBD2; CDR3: CASFTSGRMDEQFF; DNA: TGTGCCAGCTTTACTAGCGGGAGAATGGATGAGCAGTTCTTC
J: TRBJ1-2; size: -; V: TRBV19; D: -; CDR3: CASSIWGRANYGYTF; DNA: TGTGCCAGTAGTATTTGGGGCAGAGCTAACTATGGCTACACCTTC
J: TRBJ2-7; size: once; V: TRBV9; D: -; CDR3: CASSVEDGPYEQYF; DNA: TGTGCCAGCAGCGTAGAGGACGGCCCCTACGAGCAGTACTTC
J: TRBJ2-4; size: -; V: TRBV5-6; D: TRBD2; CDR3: CASSLDQRGPTDTKNIQYF; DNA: TGTGCCAGCAGCTTGGACCAGCGGGGTCCAACCGATACCAAAAACATTCAGTACTTC
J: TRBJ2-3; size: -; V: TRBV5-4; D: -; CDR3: CASSLEQGTDTQYF; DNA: TGTGCCAGCAGCTTAGAACAGGGCACAGATACGCAGTATTTT
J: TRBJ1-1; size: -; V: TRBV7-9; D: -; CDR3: CASSLLGVSEAFF; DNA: TGTGCCAGCAGCTTACTAGGGGTGTCTGAAGCTTTCTTT
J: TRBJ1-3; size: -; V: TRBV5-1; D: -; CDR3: CASSLSDSGNTIYF; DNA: TGCGCCAGCAGCTTGTCGGATTCTGGAAACACCATATATTTT
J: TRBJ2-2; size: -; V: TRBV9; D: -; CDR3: CASSVVAGWNAPGELFF; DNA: TGTGCCAGCAGCGTAGTGGCGGGGTGGAATGCGCCCGGGGAGCTGTTTTTT
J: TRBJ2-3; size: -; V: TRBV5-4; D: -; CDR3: CASKEAQTASTDTQYF; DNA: TGTGCCAGCAAAGAGGCCCAGACCGCTAGCACAGATACGCAGTATTTT
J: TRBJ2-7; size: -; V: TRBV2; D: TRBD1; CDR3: CASRRTGGQGYGYEQYF; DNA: TGTGCCAGCAGGAGGACAGGGGGCCAGGGGTATGGCTACGAGCAGTACTTC
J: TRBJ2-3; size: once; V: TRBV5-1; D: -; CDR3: CASSLRTAGDTQYF; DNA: TGCGCCAGCAGCCTCCGGACTGCGGGAGATACGCAGTATTTT
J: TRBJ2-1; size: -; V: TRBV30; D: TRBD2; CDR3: CAWTSLAGYNEQFF; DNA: TGTGCCTGGACCTCTTTAGCGGGATACAATGAGCAGTTCTTC
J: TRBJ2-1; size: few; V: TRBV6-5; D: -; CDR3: CASSYSGQVSEQFF; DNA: TGTGCCAGCAGTTACTCGGGTCAGGTCAGTGAGCAGTTCTTC